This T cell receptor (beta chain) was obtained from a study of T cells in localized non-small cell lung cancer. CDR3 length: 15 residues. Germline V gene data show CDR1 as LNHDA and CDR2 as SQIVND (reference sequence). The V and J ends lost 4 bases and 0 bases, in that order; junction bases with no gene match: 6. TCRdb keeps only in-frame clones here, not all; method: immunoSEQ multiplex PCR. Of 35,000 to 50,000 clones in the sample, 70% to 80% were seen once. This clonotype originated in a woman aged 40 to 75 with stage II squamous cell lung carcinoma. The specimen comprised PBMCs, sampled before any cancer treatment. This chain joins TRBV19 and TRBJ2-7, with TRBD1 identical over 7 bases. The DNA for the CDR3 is TGTGCCAGTAGTAAACAGGGGATTCCCTCCTACGAGCAGTACTTC. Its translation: CASSKQGIPSYEQYF.